Within the sample, the clone carrying this TCR beta chain is medium-sized. The germline CDR1 and CDR2 sequences are LGHNT and FRNRAP. Trimming removed 3 bases from V and 7 bases from J, with 6 bases in between. The CDR3 contains 12 residues. The data were obtained in a study of T cells in tuberculosis. About the study: T cells were selected with CD1B tetramers loaded with glucose monomycolate.

No alpha-beta pairing information exists for these sequences. The method was immunoSEQ multiplex PCR; TCRdb's version includes in-frame clones alone and lacks a portion of them. The sample includes about 58,000 clones, nearly 90% of them seen just once. After thawing and overnight rest, PBMC were stained with GMM-loaded CD1B tetramer, viability dye and anti-CD3 for sorting. CD1B tetramers were loaded with Rhodococcus equi-derived C32 glucose monomycolate. Tetramer-negative cells, around 92,000 per donor, were also sorted. Study conclusions and caveats: T cells binding CD1B-GMM tetramer weakly possibly escaped the sort.

The material sequenced was CD1b-GMM tetramer-negative cells sorted from PBMCs. The TCR comes from an adult woman with latent tuberculosis. The rearrangement uses TRBV12-5 and TRBJ2-2; TRBD2 is a possible D gene (5 bases). CDR3 bases: TGTGCTAGTGGTTTAGAGGGCGGGGAGCTGTTTTTT. Translating gives CASGLEGGELFF.